This TCR beta chain came from a study of early T cells in non-severe SARS-CoV-2 infection. This clonotype occurred a few times. Unique molecular identifiers were attached to individual cDNA molecules. TCRdb called the 5' RACE reads again in MiXCR, with one record for every CDR3 protein. Among some 110,000 distinct CDR3 sequences listed, just under 15% were seen once. Germline loops: CDR1 MNHEY, CDR2 SVGEGT. Trimming took off 6 bases at V and 0 bases at J, with 18 bases between the two ends. The CDR3 is 16 amino acids. The material sequenced was whole blood. This receptor was taken from an adult who was a healthcare worker with PCR-confirmed SARS-CoV-2 infection or an uninfected control (not recorded which). V and J are TRBV6-2 or TRBV6-3 and TRBJ2-7; no clear D gene. The DNA for the CDR3 is TGTGCCAGCAGCAAAGCTGAACTGACGGGCTCCTACGAGCAGTACTTC. Translated, it gives CASSKAELTGSYEQYF.